A single sample gave rise to the 17 T cell receptor beta chains below, sequenced in a study of blood T cells in healthy people across ages. The use of a sample-barcoded 5' primer and a J-beta primer mix characterized a second PCR of 7 to 11 cycles. Each CDR3 protein is one row after TCRdb ran MiXCR on the 5' RACE reads. The sample records around 800,000 distinct CDR3 sequences, more than 35% being singletons. The sequencing sample was made of blood. The receptors here all came from a man older than 75 in good health.

This clonotype was recorded many times. The J gene is TRBJ2-7, the V gene TRBV27; D unresolved. Germline CDR1 is MNHEY and CDR2 is SMNVEV (reference sequence). Trimming stripped 3 bases from V and 3 bases from J, with 12 bases between. This CDR3 is 14 amino acids long. The CDR3 DNA reads as TGTGCCAGCAGTTTGGTCCCCCCTGGCTACGAGCAGTACTTC. Amino acid sequence: CASSLVPPGYEQYF.

CDR3 DNA: TGCAGCGTTAGGGACAGTTGGAACACTGAAGCTTTCTTT. Amino acid sequence: CSVRDSWNTEAFF. V is TRBV29-1 and J is TRBJ1-1; 7 bases match TRBD1. The germline gives CDR1 SQVTM, CDR2 ANQGSEA. J lost 1 base, V lost 5 bases, and 4 bases had no gene match. The CDR3 covers 13 residues.

This clonotype was observed a few times. The J gene is TRBJ2-3, the V gene TRBV2; no clear D. The CDR3 spans 15 residues. Germline V gives CDR1 SNHLY, CDR2 FYNNEI. V shed 3 bases and J shed 0 bases, with 10 bases lying between them. For the CDR3, the DNA is TGTGCCAGCAGTGATAGTTGGATCAGCACAGATACGCAGTATTTT. Protein sequence: CASSDSWISTDTQYF. Complete variable domain (other parts from reference TRBV2 and TRBJ2-3): EPEVTQTPSHQVTQMGQEVILRCVPISNHLYFYWYRQILGQKVEFLVSFYNNEISEKSEIFDDQFSVERPDGSNFTLKIRSTKLEDSAMYFCASSDSWISTDTQYFGPGTRLTVL.

This chain joins TRBV24-1 and TRBJ1-6; no clear D. Trimming shortened V by 6 bases and J by 5 bases, and 7 bases separated the two germline ends. CDR1 and CDR2 (germline): KGHDR, SFDVKD. There are 13 residues in the CDR3. For the CDR3, the DNA is TGTGCCACCAGTCAGAGGGATAATTCACCCCTCCACTTT. It codes for CATSQRDNSPLHF.

As for this clonotype: The junction and the germline gene differ at one end; a read error may be behind it. This sequence joins TRBV12-3 or TRBV12-4 and TRBJ2-3, with no clear D. The CDR3 is made up of 15 amino acids. DNA for the CDR3: TGTGCCAGCAGTTTATCCGGAGTTAGCACAGATACGGAGTATTTT. This encodes CASSLSGVSTDTEYF.

The rearrangement uses TRBV24-1 and TRBJ2-3; tentatively, D is TRBD1 (6 bases). CDR1 and CDR2 (germline): KGHDR, SFDVKD. The CDR3 is made up of 16 amino acids. V lost 0 bases, J lost 3 bases, and 12 bases lay in between. The CDR3 loop is CATSDLGGGRTDTQYF. CDR3 nucleotides: TGTGCCACCAGTGATTTGGGGGGCGGCCGGACAGATACGCAGTATTTT.

This sequence joins TRBV12-3 or TRBV12-4 and TRBJ2-1; 10 bases are a match to TRBD2. The CDR3 consists of 19 residues. J was trimmed by 0 bases and V by 2 bases; bases with no gene match: 10. CDR3: CASSLRTSGLKSSYNEQFF. DNA for the CDR3: TGTGCCAGCAGTTTACGGACTAGCGGCCTCAAGAGCTCCTACAATGAGCAGTTCTTC.

This clonotype was counted between two and nine times. The rearrangement uses TRBV15 and TRBJ2-4, with no clear D. The J call is uncertain, as TRBJ2-5 better fits the DNA end. The CDR3 is made up of 18 amino acids. The germline V gene encodes CDR1 LNHNV and CDR2 YYDKDF (reference sequence). The CDR3 spells CATSREGVASLSPETQYF. The CDR3 DNA reads as TGTGCCACCAGCAGAGAAGGAGTCGCCTCCCTGTCCCCAGAGACCCAGTACTTC.

The chain uses TRBV20-1 and TRBJ2-4, with 7 nucleotides matching TRBD1. V shed 3 bases, J shed 4 bases, and the junction held 9 bases outside the gene matches. Germline CDR1 is DFQATT and CDR2 is SNEGSKA (reference sequence). The CDR3 spans 15 residues. The CDR3 here is CSASHPGTAKNIQYF. Here the CDR3 DNA reads TGCAGTGCTAGTCATCCCGGGACAGCAAAAAACATTCAGTACTTC.

The rearrangement links TRBV3-1 to TRBJ2-3; tentatively, D is TRBD2 (5 bases). V was pared by 3 bases and J by 1 base, with 11 bases between. CDR1 and CDR2 (germline): LGHDT, YNNKEL (reference sequence). The CDR3 sequence is 15 residues long. CDR3 residues: CASSQAGIRTDTQYF. The CDR3, as DNA: TGTGCCAGCAGCCAGGCCGGGATCCGCACAGATACGCAGTATTTT.

This rearrangement joins TRBV18 to TRBJ2-1; 7 bases align to TRBD2. The CDR3 runs to 15 residues. From germline, CDR1 is KGHSH and CDR2 LQKENI. V shed 0 bases, J shed 6 bases, and the junction held 5 bases outside the gene matches. CDR3: CASSPPSGVGNEQFF. Written as DNA, the CDR3 is TGTGCCAGCTCACCACCCAGCGGGGTTGGCAATGAGCAGTTCTTC.

The genes are TRBV9 and TRBJ2-3; D remains ambiguous. Deletions cut 0 bases from V and 1 base from J, with 9 bases between. The germline gives CDR1 SGDLS, CDR2 YYNGEE. This CDR3 has 15 residues. Written as DNA, the CDR3 is TGTGCCAGCAGCGTAGATCACAGTCGCACAGATACGCAGTATTTT. The encoded protein is CASSVDHSRTDTQYF.

At least ten counts were recorded for this clonotype. The V and J genes are TRBV5-6 and TRBJ2-1; D is unclear. The CDR3 has 11 amino acids. V dropped 7 bases and J dropped 5 bases, with 7 bases sitting between them. The germline V gene has CDR1 SGHDT and CDR2 YYEEEE. The CDR3 sequence is CASSYNNEQFF. In DNA, the CDR3 is TGTGCCAGCTCATATAACAATGAGCAGTTCTTC.

This clonotype was counted only a few times. The rearrangement links TRBV7-2 to TRBJ2-2, with TRBD1 matching 9 bases. The CDR3 is 16 amino acids. Germline V gene data show CDR1 as SGHTA and CDR2 as FQGNSA. V lost 3 bases, J lost 6 bases, and 8 bases stayed unmatched. The CDR3 is CASSFSGTGFAGELFF. The CDR3 DNA reads as TGTGCCAGCAGCTTTTCCGGGACAGGGTTCGCCGGGGAGCTGTTTTTT.

This clonotype has more than one count but fewer than ten. The chain uses TRBV30 and TRBJ1-4; D is possibly TRBD1 (6 bases). Germline CDR1 GTSNPN, CDR2 SVGIG (reference sequence). Trimming pared 3 bases from V and 8 bases from J, leaving 16 bases between. The CDR3 length is 14 residues. CDR3 region: CAWRLAGADEKLFF. Written as DNA, the CDR3 is TGTGCCTGGAGGTTAGCAGGGGCTGACGAAAAACTGTTTTTT.

This clonotype has only a few counts. The rearrangement uses TRBV20-1 and TRBJ1-2, with TRBD1 matching 9 bases. This CDR3 has 15 residues. V lost 0 bases, J lost 2 bases, and 4 bases stayed unmatched. Germline values: CDR1 DFQATT, CDR2 SNEGSKA (reference sequence). CDR3 protein: CSARDAGQGNYGYTF. CDR3 sequence (DNA): TGCAGTGCTAGAGATGCTGGACAGGGGAACTATGGCTACACCTTC.

The table lists this clonotype with many counts. CDR3 coding DNA: TGTGCCAGCAGTTTCCAGGGGAGGAATGAGCAGTTCTTC. Translated: CASSFQGRNEQFF. The chain carries TRBV12-3 or TRBV12-4 and TRBJ2-1, with D perhaps being TRBD1 or TRBD2 (6 bases each). Trimming removed 3 bases at V and 7 bases at J, with 10 bases between. This CDR3 has 13 amino acids.